These 2 T cell receptor beta chains were sequenced from one sample in a study of T cell responses to AZD1222 COVID-19 vaccine. Clones were read by immunoSEQ multiplex PCR, and TCRdb kept only the in-frame ones, dropping some. Of 85,000 to 130,000 clones in the sample, about nine tenths were seen once. Material: peripheral blood, obtained on day 0 of AZD1222 vaccination. The receptors derive from an adult in good health.

The chain employs TRBV28 and TRBJ2-1; a possible D gene is TRBD1 (5 bases). The germline CDR1 and CDR2 sequences are MDHEN and SYDVKM. V lost 5 bases, J lost 3 bases, and 8 bases lay in between. This CDR3 region has 13 residues. CDR3: CASSLGVYNEQFF. The DNA of the CDR3 is TGTGCCAGCAGTCTAGGGGTCTACAATGAGCAGTTCTTC.

V gene TRBV7-6 combines with J gene TRBJ2-2, with 8 bases identical to TRBD2. Germline V gene sequence: CDR1 SGHVS, CDR2 FNYEAQ. The length of the CDR3 is 15 residues. V shed 2 bases, J shed 5 bases, and the junction held 4 bases outside the gene matches. The CDR3 protein is CASSLYGTRTGELFF. CDR3 DNA sequence: TGTGCCAGCAGCTTATACGGGACTAGAACCGGGGAGCTGTTTTTT.